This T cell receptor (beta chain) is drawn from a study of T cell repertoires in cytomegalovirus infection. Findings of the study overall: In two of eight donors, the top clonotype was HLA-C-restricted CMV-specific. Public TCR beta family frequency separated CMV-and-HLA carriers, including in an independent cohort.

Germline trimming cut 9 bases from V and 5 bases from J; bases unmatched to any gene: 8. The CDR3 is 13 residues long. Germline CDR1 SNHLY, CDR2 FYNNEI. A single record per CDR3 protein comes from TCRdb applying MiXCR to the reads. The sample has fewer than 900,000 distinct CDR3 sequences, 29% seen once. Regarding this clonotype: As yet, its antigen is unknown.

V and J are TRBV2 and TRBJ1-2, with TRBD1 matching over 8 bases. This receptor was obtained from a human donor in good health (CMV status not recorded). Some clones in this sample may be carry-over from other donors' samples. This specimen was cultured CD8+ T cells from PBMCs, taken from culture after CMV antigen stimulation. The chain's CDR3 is CASPDRESYGYTF. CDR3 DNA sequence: TGTGCCAGTCCGGACAGGGAGTCTTATGGCTACACCTTC.